Each of the 4 T cell receptor beta chains below was sequenced from the same sample in a study of beta chain features in type 1 diabetes. General study points: TCRB CDR3s from Type 1 diabetes patients were moderately but significantly shorter in all four CD4+ subsets.

Expressed TCRB transcripts were sequenced because the isolated RNA had all been reverse transcribed beforehand. Profiled with immunoSEQ multiplex PCR; TCRdb holds only in-frame clones, not every one. The sample lists approximately 150,000 clones, roughly 60% occurring once. The antigens for these receptors are not known. Sequenced material: naive CD4+ T cells from blood. The receptor source for this set is a man aged 25-45 years with type 1 diabetes.

This clone was counted between two and nine times. The rearrangement uses TRBV4-3 and TRBJ2-3, with 11 positions matching TRBD2. Germline V CDR1 and CDR2: LGHNA, YSLEER. After removal of 0 bases from V and 5 bases from J, the junction contained 19 bases not matched to a gene. This CDR3 region has 21 residues. CDR3 sequence: CASSQDNPFTSGGRMGDTQYF. The CDR3 region has the DNA TGCGCCAGCAGCCAAGATAATCCCTTTACTAGCGGGGGCCGGATGGGAGATACGCAGTATTTT.

In this sample, this clone turned up a few times. The chain couples TRBV29-1 to TRBJ1-4; D gene ambiguous. V shed 4 bases and J shed 3 bases, with 9 bases lying between them. This CDR3 has 13 amino acids. Germline CDR1 is SQVTM and CDR2 is ANQGSEA. CDR3 residues: CSVAGSSNEKLFF. As DNA, the CDR3 is TGCAGCGTTGCCGGGTCATCTAATGAAAAACTGTTTTTT.

The chain joins TRBV23-1 to TRBJ1-1; perhaps TRBD1 as D (5 bases). TRBV23-1 is an open reading frame, and its role is uncertain. The germline V and J ends were trimmed by 3 bases and 0 bases, with 11 bases remaining between them. The length of the CDR3 is 15 residues. The CDR3 sequence: CASSHQGWVNTEAFF. For the CDR3, the DNA is TGCGCCAGCAGTCACCAGGGTTGGGTGAACACTGAAGCTTTCTTT.

In the case of this clone: The same CDR3 arises from other DNA sequences in this sample as well. The genes are TRBV18 and TRBJ2-5, with D perhaps TRBD1 (6 bases). The CDR3 contains 12 residues. V lost 3 bases and J 5 bases, leaving 7 bases between the germline ends. Germline assignment: CDR1 KGHSH and CDR2 LQKENI. The CDR3 DNA reads TGTGCCAGCTCACCCAGGGGTGAGACCCAGTACTTC. This codes for CASSPRGETQYF.